Listed below are T cell receptor beta chains from one sample, sequenced in a study of blood T cell repertoires in COVID-19. Produced via immunoSEQ multiplex PCR; TCRdb's table is partial and in-frame only. The sample holds about 380,000 clones, 87% seen once. The specimen sequenced was PBMCs or T cells enriched from blood (not recorded which). These receptors came from a woman in her 30s who had recovered from COVID-19. Each CDR3 is given with its conserved first and last residue. D genes are given only for firm matches. Size tells how often a clone was seen (once, few, many) or the class of an expanded clone, and some rows leave it out.

j_gene | d_gene | v_gene | abundance | CDR3aa | CDR3nt
TRBJ1-1 | NA | TRBV27 | once | CASRPGLTNTEAFF | TGTGCCAGCAGACCAGGACTCACGAACACTGAAGCTTTCTTT
TRBJ1-2 | TRBD1 | TRBV6-5 | NA | CASSRDRGRSYGYTF | TGTGCCAGCAGTCGGGACAGGGGTAGATCCTATGGCTACACCTTC
TRBJ1-5 | NA | TRBV28 | NA | CASSLITEQKPQHF | TGTGCCAGCAGTTTGATCACGGAGCAGAAGCCCCAGCATTTT
TRBJ2-1 | TRBD2 | TRBV28 | NA | CASSLSTSWVEQFF | TGTGCCAGCAGTTTGTCGACTAGCTGGGTTGAGCAGTTCTTC
TRBJ1-5 | TRBD1 | TRBV19 | NA | CASSTDRGLGQPQHF | TGTGCCAGTAGTACCGACAGGGGGCTTGGTCAGCCCCAGCATTTT
TRBJ2-7 | TRBD1 | TRBV2 | NA | CASRDRFYEQYF | TGTGCCAGCCGGGACAGGTTCTACGAGCAGTACTTC
TRBJ2-3 | NA | TRBV12-3/TRBV12-4 | NA | CASQGTDTQYF | TGTGCCTCCCAGGGCACAGATACGCAGTATTTT
TRBJ2-5 | NA | TRBV3-1/TRBV3-2 | NA | CASSQDRGPGETQYF | TGTGCCAGCAGCCAAGACCGCGGGCCGGGAGAGACCCAGTACTTC
TRBJ2-7 | NA | TRBV3-1/TRBV3-2 | once | CASSPQRGGPYEQYF | TGTGCCAGCAGCCCCCAGAGGGGGGGTCCCTACGAGCAGTACTTC
TRBJ1-5 | NA | TRBV4-2 | NA | CASSQDGISNQPQHF | TGTGCCAGCAGCCAAGACGGGATTAGCAATCAGCCCCAGCATTTT
TRBJ2-3 | NA | TRBV3-1/TRBV3-2 | NA | CASSPISGSATSTDTQYF | TGTGCCAGCAGCCCTATTTCGGGAAGCGCTACCAGCACAGATACGCAGTATTTT
TRBJ2-1 | TRBD2 | TRBV9 | NA | CASSAFSGTSGENEQFF | TGTGCCAGCAGCGCCTTCTCCGGGACTAGCGGGGAGAATGAGCAGTTCTTC
TRBJ2-1 | TRBD2 | TRBV27 | many | CASSSRLATYNEQFF | TGTGCCAGCAGTTCGAGACTAGCTACATACAATGAGCAGTTCTTC
TRBJ1-4 | NA | TRBV7-9 | NA | CASSRTRGATNEKLFF | TGTGCCAGCAGCCGAACGCGGGGTGCAACTAATGAAAAACTGTTTTTT
TRBJ1-4 | NA | TRBV7-6 | once | CASSLPPGSTNEKLFF | TGTGCCAGCAGCCTACCCCCAGGGTCGACTAATGAAAAACTGTTTTTT
TRBJ2-7 | NA | TRBV27 | NA | CASSVTPDGGQYF | TGTGCCAGCAGTGTGACGCCGGATGGAGGGCAGTACTTC
TRBJ2-7 | TRBD2 | TRBV11-3 | NA | CAILRGGGSYYEQYF | TGTGCCATCCTTAGGGGCGGGGGATCTTACTACGAGCAGTACTTC
TRBJ2-2 | NA | TRBV27 | NA | CASINPARTNTSRELFF | TGTGCCAGCATCAACCCCGCACGGACTAACACAAGCCGGGAGCTGTTTTTT
TRBJ2-3 | TRBD2 | TRBV2 | NA | CASGGTIVYTQYF | TGTGCCAGCGGTGGGACTATCGTGTATACGCAGTATTTT
TRBJ2-7 | TRBD2 | TRBV4-2 | NA | CASSQLPGLADEQYF | TGTGCCAGCAGCCAGCTACCGGGACTAGCGGACGAGCAGTACTTC
TRBJ1-2 | NA | TRBV6-5 | NA | CASRRGGSYGYTF | TGTGCCAGCAGAAGGGGGGGAAGTTATGGCTACACCTTC
TRBJ1-2 | NA | TRBV5-1 | NA | CASSRGGGLDYGYTF | TGCGCCAGCAGCCGAGGCGGGGGATTAGACTATGGCTACACCTTC
TRBJ1-2 | NA | TRBV14 | NA | CASSQAGGSYGYTF | TGTGCCAGCAGCCAAGCAGGAGGAAGTTATGGCTACACCTTC